Listed below are T cell receptor beta chains from one sample, sequenced in a study of T-cell memory formation after mild COVID-19. From the 5' RACE reads, TCRdb called clonotypes with MiXCR, one entry per CDR3 protein. The sample contains about 320,000 distinct CDR3 sequences, roughly an eighth of which appear only once. The source material was PBMCs or a T cell subset sorted from them (not recorded which). The receptor set was obtained from a man between 18 and 35 years old who had mild COVID-19 (a few samples of this study predate the infection). Cell type and time point are not known. CDR3s include the opening cysteine and the closing phenylalanine or tryptophan. The D gene is left open where the match is weak. Clone size is not always given. Where it is, it says once, few, many or a class for expanded clones.

v_gene: TRBV11-2; d_gene: TRBD2; abundance: few; j_gene: TRBJ2-2; CDR3aa: CASSFPLLAANTGELFF; CDR3nt: TGTGCCAGCAGCTTCCCGCTACTAGCGGCGAACACCGGGGAGCTGTTTTTT
v_gene: TRBV27; d_gene: -; abundance: few; j_gene: TRBJ2-2; CDR3aa: CASSFRIGELFF; CDR3nt: TGTGCCAGCAGTTTTCGCATCGGGGAGCTGTTTTTT
v_gene: TRBV6-2/TRBV6-3; d_gene: -; abundance: few; j_gene: TRBJ2-5; CDR3aa: CATGQTQETQYF; CDR3nt: TGTGCCACCGGACAGACTCAAGAGACCCAGTACTTC
v_gene: TRBV6-2/TRBV6-3; d_gene: -; abundance: -; j_gene: TRBJ2-1; CDR3aa: CASRLGHFNEQFF; CDR3nt: TGTGCCAGCAGACTCGGACACTTCAATGAGCAGTTCTTC
v_gene: TRBV4-3; d_gene: -; abundance: -; j_gene: TRBJ2-3; CDR3aa: CASSQGAGTGLTDTQYF; CDR3nt: TGCGCCAGCAGCCAAGGGGCCGGGACTGGGCTCACAGATACGCAGTATTTT
v_gene: TRBV20-1; d_gene: -; abundance: few; j_gene: TRBJ1-2; CDR3aa: CSAPSLTEGINVYGYTF; CDR3nt: TGCAGTGCTCCGTCTCTGACTGAAGGGATTAATGTCTATGGCTACACCTTC
v_gene: TRBV7-2; d_gene: -; abundance: few; j_gene: TRBJ1-4; CDR3aa: CASSSDYPEKLFF; CDR3nt: TGTGCCAGCAGCTCCGATTACCCCGAAAAACTGTTTTTT
v_gene: TRBV15; d_gene: TRBD2; abundance: -; j_gene: TRBJ2-3; CDR3aa: CATSPLGLAGITDTQYF; CDR3nt: TGTGCCACCAGCCCCCTAGGGCTAGCGGGGATTACAGATACGCAGTATTTT
v_gene: TRBV15; d_gene: -; abundance: -; j_gene: TRBJ1-5; CDR3aa: CATSRDRDIYQPQHF; CDR3nt: TGTGCCACCAGCAGAGATCGTGACATATATCAGCCCCAGCATTTT
v_gene: TRBV7-2; d_gene: -; abundance: -; j_gene: TRBJ1-2; CDR3aa: CASSQRSYGYTF; CDR3nt: TGTGCCAGCAGCCAACGCAGTTATGGCTACACCTTC
v_gene: TRBV9; d_gene: -; abundance: few; j_gene: TRBJ2-2; CDR3aa: CASSVQGSTGELFF; CDR3nt: TGTGCCAGCAGCGTACAGGGGAGCACCGGGGAGCTGTTTTTT
v_gene: TRBV7-2; d_gene: -; abundance: -; j_gene: TRBJ1-1; CDR3aa: CASSRRWNTEAFF; CDR3nt: TGTGCCAGCAGCAGGCGTTGGAACACTGAAGCTTTCTTT
v_gene: TRBV24-1; d_gene: -; abundance: -; j_gene: TRBJ1-5; CDR3aa: CATSVGGGPQHF; CDR3nt: TGTGCCACCAGTGTTGGGGGGGGGCCCCAGCATTTT
v_gene: TRBV10-3; d_gene: -; abundance: few; j_gene: TRBJ1-2; CDR3aa: CAISEVDSYGYTF; CDR3nt: TGTGCCATCAGTGAGGTGGACAGCTATGGCTACACCTTC
v_gene: TRBV4-1; d_gene: TRBD1; abundance: few; j_gene: TRBJ2-5; CDR3aa: CASRPTGGVETQYF; CDR3nt: TGCGCCAGCCGACCCACAGGGGGCGTTGAGACCCAGTACTTC
v_gene: TRBV4-1; d_gene: -; abundance: -; j_gene: TRBJ1-1; CDR3aa: CASSKGTHNTEAFF; CDR3nt: TGCGCCAGCAGCAAAGGGACCCATAACACTGAAGCTTTCTTT
v_gene: TRBV20-1; d_gene: -; abundance: -; j_gene: TRBJ2-3; CDR3aa: CSGRVLADTQYF; CDR3nt: TGCAGTGGCAGGGTGTTGGCAGATACGCAGTATTTT
v_gene: TRBV6-5; d_gene: TRBD1; abundance: -; j_gene: TRBJ1-2; CDR3aa: CASSSSGTGGFYGYTF; CDR3nt: TGTGCCAGCAGCTCCTCCGGGACAGGGGGTTTCTATGGCTACACCTTC